These 32 T cell receptor beta chains originate from one sample sequenced in a study of OX40 agonist ivuxolimab in advanced cancers. Clones were read by immunoSEQ multiplex PCR, and TCRdb kept only the in-frame ones, dropping some. This repertoire shows tens of thousands of clones, 87% found once; its top ten account for roughly 4%. The sequencing used CD4+ or CD8+ T cells sorted from blood, collected in a trial of the OX40 agonist ivuxolimab. The receptors were sampled from an adult with an advanced solid tumor such as melanoma, head and neck, liver or kidney cancer.

For this clone: Possible read error: a much larger clone is one base away. Other nucleotide sequences from this sample produce the same CDR3. The chain carries TRBV19 and TRBJ1-5; 10 bases map to TRBD1. The V gene's germline CDR1 is LNHDA and CDR2 SQIVND (reference sequence). This CDR3 comprises 13 residues. Here the CDR3 DNA reads TGTGCCAGTAGTGGGACAGGGGCTCAGCCCCAACATTTT. Protein: CASSGTGAQPQHF.

The chain is built from TRBV9 and TRBJ2-5, with a tentative D call TRBD2 (5 bases). Trimming removed 0 bases at V and 5 bases at J, with 11 bases between. The CDR3 is 14 residues long. Looked up from germline, CDR1 is SGDLS and CDR2 is YYNGEE. The DNA of the CDR3 is TGTGCCAGCAGCGTAGGCGGGTCCAGGGAGACCCAGTACTTC. This encodes CASSVGGSRETQYF. Drawing the rest from reference TRBV9 and TRBJ2-5, the complete variable domain is DSGVTQTPKHLITATGQRVTLRCSPRSGDLSVYWYQQSLDQGLQFLIQYYNGEERAKGNILERFSAQQFPDLHSELNLSSLELGDSALYFCASSVGGSRETQYFGPGTRLLVL.

This clone was seen only once. CDR3 DNA sequence: TGTGCCACCAGCAGAGCCCCTTCTGGGGCCAACGTCCTGACTTTC. Amino acid sequence: CATSRAPSGANVLTF. The rearrangement links TRBV15 to TRBJ2-6; D gene uncertain. The CDR3 runs 15 residues. The V gene's germline CDR1 is LNHNV and CDR2 YYDKDF (reference sequence). V was shortened by 1 base and J by 1 base, with 5 bases between the two germline ends.

The V gene is TRBV12-5, the J gene TRBJ2-5, with TRBD1 matching over 9 bases. V trimming: 6 bases; J trimming: 5 bases; junction bases outside the gene matches: 7. The CDR3 spans 14 residues. Germline V lookup: CDR1 LGHNT, CDR2 FRNRAP. The CDR3 region has the DNA TGTGCTAGTGGACCGGGACAGGGCCGGGAGACCCAGTACTTC. Protein sequence: CASGPGQGRETQYF.

The chain couples TRBV28 to TRBJ2-3; 8 positions agree with TRBD2. Trimming took 6 bases from V and 7 from J; bases not matched to a gene: 6. This CDR3 region has 13 residues. Germline values: CDR1 MDHEN, CDR2 SYDVKM. This chain's CDR3 is CASRETSDYTQYF. The DNA of the CDR3 is TGTGCCAGCAGGGAGACTAGCGACTATACGCAGTATTTT. Complete variable domain (other parts from reference TRBV28 and TRBJ2-3): DVKVTQSSRYLVKRTGEKVFLECVQDMDHENMFWYRQDPGLGLRLIYFSYDVKMKEKGDIPEGYSVSREKKERFSLILESASTNQTSMYLCASRETSDYTQYFGPGTRLTVL.

The chain is built from TRBV5-1 and TRBJ2-1; 8 bases are a match to TRBD1. The V segment lost 0 bases and the J segment 8 bases; nucleotides outside the gene matches: 4. The length of the CDR3 is 14 residues. From germline, CDR1 is SGHRS and CDR2 YFSETQ. The CDR3 spells CASSLVQGGDEQFF. CDR3 nucleotides: TGCGCCAGCAGCTTGGTACAGGGGGGAGATGAGCAGTTCTTC.

This chain connects TRBV11-3 to TRBJ2-3; 7 bases agree with TRBD1. J gave up 7 bases and V 4 bases, and 11 bases lay outside the gene matches. The CDR3 runs to 15 residues. Germline CDR1 and CDR2: SGHNT and YENEEA. This chain's CDR3 is CASSWEQGHRYTQYF. CDR3 coding DNA: TGTGCCAGCAGCTGGGAACAGGGGCACAGATATACGCAGTATTTT. The whole variable domain, remainder taken from reference TRBV11-3 and TRBJ2-3, is EAGVVQSPRYKIIEKKQPVAFWCNPISGHNTLYWYLQNLGQGPELLIRYENEEAVDDSQLPKDRFSAERLKGVDSTLKIQPAELGDSAVYLCASSWEQGHRYTQYFGPGTRLTVL.

The chain recombines TRBV19 with TRBJ1-5; possibly TRBD1 for D (5 bases). Trimming cost V 3 bases and J 4 bases, with 16 bases left between them. Germline-derived CDR1 and CDR2 are LNHDA and SQIVND (reference sequence). CDR3 length equals 16 residues. The CDR3 sequence is CASSIRGHRGNQPQHF. The CDR3 DNA reads as TGTGCCAGTAGTATCCGGGGCCACAGAGGAAATCAGCCCCAGCATTTT.

Worth noting for this clone: In the same sample, other DNA sequences code for this CDR3. The rearrangement joins TRBV7-3 to TRBJ2-7; the match to TRBD2 covers 7 bases. Germline CDR1 is SGHTA and CDR2 is FQGTGA. The CDR3 covers 14 residues. V shed 1 base, J shed 5 bases, and the junction held 5 bases outside the gene matches. The CDR3 sequence is CASSLSGGGNEQYF. CDR3 coding DNA: TGTGCCAGCAGCTTAAGCGGGGGTGGGAACGAGCAGTACTTC.

This clone was seen once. V is TRBV10-3 and J is TRBJ1-6; D is uncertain. Between the trimmed V and J ends, which lost 0 bases and 7 bases, there was a span of 10 bases. The CDR3 runs to 15 residues. Germline V lookup: CDR1 ENHRY, CDR2 SYGVKD. The CDR3 spells CAISESTRENSPLHF. DNA of the CDR3: TGTGCCATCAGTGAGTCGACGAGGGAGAATTCACCCCTCCACTTT.

As concerns this clone: The junction does not match germline at one end; this may be a read error. The V gene is TRBV5-6, the J gene TRBJ2-1; the match to TRBD2 covers 10 bases. The CDR3 covers 18 residues. Germline V gives CDR1 SGHDT, CDR2 YYEEEE. The CDR3 loop is CASSPGLARMPSYNGQFF. The CDR3 nucleotides are TGTGCCAGCAGCCCGGGACTAGCGCGAATGCCCTCCTACAATGGGCAGTTCTTC. Filled out from reference TRBV5-6 and TRBJ2-1, the complete variable domain reads DAGVTQSPTHLIKTRGQQVTLRCSPKSGHDTVSWYQQALGQGPQFIFQYYEEEERQRGNFPDRFSGHQFPNYSSELNVNALLLGDSALYLCASSPGLARMPSYNGQFFGPGTRLTVL.

V and J are TRBV27 and TRBJ1-5; no firm D call. This CDR3 is built from 13 residues. V was cut by 1 base and J by 2 bases, with 3 bases left in between. Germline assignment: CDR1 MNHEY and CDR2 SMNVEV (reference sequence). CDR3 sequence (DNA): TGTGCCAGCAGTTTATTCCGCAATCAGCCCCAGCATTTT. Encoded protein: CASSLFRNQPQHF.

This chain links TRBV15 with TRBJ1-5; D uncertain. This CDR3 is 14 amino acids long. V gave up 4 bases and J gave up 7 bases, with 14 bases separating them. The germline CDR1 and CDR2 sequences are LNHNV and YYDKDF (reference sequence). CDR3 amino acids: CATSISTGRQPQHF. The CDR3 DNA follows: TGTGCCACCAGCATAAGCACTGGCCGGCAGCCCCAGCATTTT.

This clone came up once. This chain connects TRBV19 to TRBJ1-3; D is unresolved. The CDR3 is 15 amino acids. Germline values: CDR1 LNHDA, CDR2 SQIVND (reference sequence). Between the trimmed V and J ends, which lost 5 bases and 0 bases, there was a span of 11 bases. CDR3: CASSPPASSGNTIYF. CDR3 nucleotides: TGTGCCAGTAGTCCCCCCGCCAGCTCTGGAAACACCATATATTTT.

The chain has TRBV11-2 and TRBJ1-6; unclear D gene. This CDR3 is built from 14 residues. V was cut by 6 bases and J by 10 bases, with 16 bases left in between. The V gene's germline CDR1 is SGHAT and CDR2 FQNNGV. The DNA for the CDR3 is TGTGCCAGCAGGTTAACGTCCCAGCACTCACCCCTCCACTTT. This sequence encodes CASRLTSQHSPLHF.

This chain uses TRBV5-1 with TRBJ2-5; D is uncertain. Germline V gives CDR1 SGHRS, CDR2 YFSETQ. V shed 1 base and J shed 3 bases, with 13 bases lying between them. There are 15 residues in the CDR3. CDR3 protein: CASSLMGQIEETQYF. In DNA, the CDR3 is TGCGCCAGCAGCTTGATGGGCCAGATTGAAGAGACCCAGTACTTC.

In DNA, the CDR3 is TGTGCCAGCAGCCTTCTCAATCGACTAGCCACCTACAATGAGCAGTTCTTC. Its protein product is CASSLLNRLATYNEQFF. The chain couples TRBV7-2 to TRBJ2-1; 7 bases match TRBD2. V lost 5 bases, J lost 2 bases, and 12 bases stayed unmatched. Germline CDR1 and CDR2: SGHTA and FQGNSA. The CDR3 consists of 17 residues.

This sequence joins TRBV7-3 and TRBJ2-1, with a possible D match to TRBD2 (6 bases). The germline V gene encodes CDR1 SGHTA and CDR2 FQGTGA. The CDR3 runs 14 residues. V lost 0 bases and J 4 bases, leaving 7 bases between the germline ends. The CDR3 DNA reads as TGTGCCAGCAGCTTAACTAGCGGTTACAATGAGCAGTTCTTC. Its protein product is CASSLTSGYNEQFF. The full variable domain, with the rest looked up from reference TRBV7-3 and TRBJ2-1, is GAGVSQTPSNKVTEKGKYVELRCDPISGHTALYWYRQSLGQGPEFLIYFQGTGAADDSGLPNDRFFAVRPEGSVSTLKIQRTERGDSAVYLCASSLTSGYNEQFFGPGTRLTVL.

The chain has TRBV5-1 and TRBJ2-5; D could derive from TRBD1 or TRBD2 (6 bases each). Trimming removed 1 base at V and 3 bases at J, with 13 bases between. This CDR3 region has 15 residues. Germline loops: CDR1 SGHRS, CDR2 YFSETQ. The CDR3 coding sequence is TGCGCCAGCAGCTTGTCAGGGGACTCAAAAGAGACCCAGTACTTC. Its translation: CASSLSGDSKETQYF. Variable domain in full (rest from reference TRBV5-1 and TRBJ2-5): KAGVTQTPRYLIKTRGQQVTLSCSPISGHRSVSWYQQTPGQGLQFLFEYFSETQRNKGNFPGRFSGRQFSNSRSEMNVSTLELGDSALYLCASSLSGDSKETQYFGPGTRLLVL.

V is TRBV5-1 and J is TRBJ2-1; D possibly corresponds to TRBD1 (8 bases). This CDR3 comprises 17 residues. Trimming shortened V by 2 bases and J by 3 bases, and 18 bases separated the two germline ends. Germline loops: CDR1 SGHRS, CDR2 YFSETQ. This CDR3 is CASSFGNRGGIYNEQFF. DNA for the CDR3: TGCGCCAGCAGCTTCGGCAACAGGGGGGGTATCTACAATGAGCAGTTCTTC.

The rearrangement uses TRBV5-1 and TRBJ1-3; TRBD1 matches at 8 bases. This CDR3 is built from 16 residues. J was trimmed by 0 bases and V by 2 bases; bases with no gene match: 4. Germline loops: CDR1 SGHRS, CDR2 YFSETQ. This CDR3 reads CASSFQGAGSGNTIYF. CDR3 in DNA: TGCGCCAGCAGCTTCCAGGGGGCCGGCTCTGGAAACACCATATATTTT.

The chain uses TRBV25-1 and TRBJ1-1; 7 bases agree with TRBD1. Trimming removed 3 bases from V and 9 bases from J; junction bases left unmatched: 7. The CDR3 is 13 residues long. Germline V gene sequence: CDR1 MGHDK, CDR2 SYGVNS. In nucleotides, the CDR3 is TGTGCCAGCAGTGACCTAGACAGGGATAAAGCTTTCTTT. Translation gives CASSDLDRDKAFF.

The chain combines TRBV7-6 with TRBJ1-2; D possibly corresponds to TRBD1 (6 bases). The CDR3 consists of 15 residues. With 1 base removed from V and 8 bases from J, the gap between germline ends came to 17 bases. CDR1 and CDR2 from the germline V gene are SGHVS and FNYEAQ. Here the CDR3 reads CASSLGSSGAGGYTF. The DNA of the CDR3 is TGTGCCAGCAGCTTAGGAAGCTCGGGGGCCGGCGGCTACACCTTC. Based on the CDR3 plus reference TRBV7-6 and TRBJ1-2, the full variable domain is GAGVSQSPRYKVTKRGQDVALRCDPISGHVSLYWYRQALGQGPEFLTYFNYEAQQDKSGLPNDRFSAERPEGSISTLTIQRTEQRDSAMYRCASSLGSSGAGGYTFGSGTRLTVV.

The chain recombines TRBV5-1 with TRBJ2-5, with TRBD1 matching 12 bases. The V gene end was trimmed by 0 bases and the J gene end by 5 bases; junction bases not matched to a gene: 5. From germline, CDR1 is SGHRS and CDR2 YFSETQ. CDR3 length: 16 residues. This CDR3 reads CASSLGDRGPGETQYF. For the CDR3, the DNA is TGCGCCAGCAGCTTGGGGGACAGGGGGCCTGGGGAGACCCAGTACTTC.

The chain joins TRBV6-1 to TRBJ1-3; D unresolved. The V gene's germline CDR1 is MNHNS and CDR2 SASEGT. The CDR3 is 11 residues long. Trimming shortened V by 8 bases and J by 4 bases, and 6 bases separated the two germline ends. CDR3 residues: CASWGGNTIYF. CDR3 bases: TGTGCCAGCTGGGGAGGAAACACCATATATTTT.

This clone appeared a single time. This rearrangement joins TRBV5-1 to TRBJ2-3; D may be TRBD1 (6 bases). This CDR3 region has 16 residues. Germline lookup yields CDR1 SGHRS and CDR2 YFSETQ. Between the trimmed V and J ends, which lost 0 bases and 1 base, there was a span of 12 bases. This CDR3 is CASSLALGQRTDTQYF. CDR3 sequence (DNA): TGCGCCAGCAGCTTGGCCCTTGGACAGCGCACAGATACGCAGTATTTT.

The chain links TRBV5-1 to TRBJ2-6; the D call may be TRBD1 or TRBD2 (5 bases each). From germline, CDR1 is SGHRS and CDR2 YFSETQ. Trimming took off 4 bases at V and 1 base at J, with 9 bases between the two ends. CDR3 length equals 15 residues. Here the CDR3 DNA reads TGCGCCAGCAGCAGGGGACGATCTGGGGCCAACGTCCTGACTTTC. It translates to CASSRGRSGANVLTF. Combining the CDR3 with reference TRBV5-1 and TRBJ2-6 gives the whole variable domain KAGVTQTPRYLIKTRGQQVTLSCSPISGHRSVSWYQQTPGQGLQFLFEYFSETQRNKGNFPGRFSGRQFSNSRSEMNVSTLELGDSALYLCASSRGRSGANVLTFGAGSRLTVL.

This chain links TRBV9 with TRBJ2-5; weak D call: TRBD2 (7 bases). This CDR3 region has 16 residues. CDR1 is SGDLS and CDR2 is YYNGEE in the germline V gene. Trimming shortened V by 0 bases and J by 5 bases, and 17 bases separated the two germline ends. The DNA of the CDR3 is TGTGCCAGCAGCGTAGGGGGGGGAGGGGGTGAGGAGACCCAGTACTTC. Residues: CASSVGGGGGEETQYF.

The V gene is TRBV6-6, the J gene TRBJ2-3; 10 bases fit TRBD1. Germline V CDR1 and CDR2: MNHNY, SVGAGI (reference sequence). The CDR3 has 16 residues. The trim removed 2 bases at V and 0 bases at J, leaving 2 bases unmatched. The CDR3 region is CASSYRDRGSTDTQYF. CDR3 DNA sequence: TGTGCCAGCAGTTACAGGGACAGGGGAAGCACAGATACGCAGTATTTT.

DNA of the CDR3: TGTGCCAGCAGCCAAGATAGCTCCTACGAGCAGTACGTC. Protein sequence: CASSQDSSYEQYV. The V call is TRBV14, the J call TRBJ2-7; D unresolved. CDR3 length: 13 amino acids. Trimming pared 0 bases from V and 0 bases from J, leaving 3 bases between. Germline V gene lookup returns CDR1 SGHDN and CDR2 FVKESK.

V and J are TRBV11-3 and TRBJ1-1; the D gene is possibly TRBD1 (5 bases). There are 13 residues in the CDR3. The V gene lost 6 bases and the J gene lost 4 bases, with 12 bases spanning the gap. Germline V gene lookup returns CDR1 SGHNT and CDR2 YENEEA. The CDR3 sequence: CASSSRGVTEAFF. In nucleotides, the CDR3 is TGTGCCAGCAGTTCGCGGGGGGTCACTGAAGCTTTCTTT.

The chain recombines TRBV9 with TRBJ1-1, with D perhaps matching TRBD1 (5 bases). Trimming left V 0 bases short and J 9 bases short, with 9 bases between. This CDR3 has 12 residues. Germline CDR1 and CDR2: SGDLS and YYNGEE. The DNA of the CDR3 is TGTGCCAGCAGCGTAGTGACAGAACAAGCTTTCTTT. Amino acids: CASSVVTEQAFF.